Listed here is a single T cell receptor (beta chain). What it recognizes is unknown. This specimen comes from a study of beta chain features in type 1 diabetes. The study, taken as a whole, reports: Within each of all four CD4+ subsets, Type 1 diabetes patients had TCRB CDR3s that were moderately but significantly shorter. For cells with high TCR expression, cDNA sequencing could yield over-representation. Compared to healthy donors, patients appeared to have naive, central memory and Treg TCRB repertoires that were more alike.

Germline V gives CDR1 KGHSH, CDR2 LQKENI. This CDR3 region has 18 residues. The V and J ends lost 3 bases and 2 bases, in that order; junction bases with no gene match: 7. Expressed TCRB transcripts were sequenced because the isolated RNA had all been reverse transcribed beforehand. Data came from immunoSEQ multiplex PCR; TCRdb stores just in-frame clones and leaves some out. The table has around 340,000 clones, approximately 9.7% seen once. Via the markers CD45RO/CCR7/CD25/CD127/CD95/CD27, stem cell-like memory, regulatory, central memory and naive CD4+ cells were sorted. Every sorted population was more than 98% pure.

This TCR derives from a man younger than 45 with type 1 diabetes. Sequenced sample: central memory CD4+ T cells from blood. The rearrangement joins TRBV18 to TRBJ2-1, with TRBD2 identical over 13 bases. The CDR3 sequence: CASSPGLAGAGAYNEQFF. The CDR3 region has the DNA TGTGCCAGCTCACCCGGACTAGCGGGGGCGGGCGCCTACAATGAGCAGTTCTTC.